Each of the 9 T cell receptor beta chains below was sequenced from the same sample in a study of blood T cell repertoires in COVID-19. Sequencing used immunoSEQ multiplex PCR; TCRdb keeps in-frame clones, though not all of them. The sample carries around 700,000 clones, about 90% recorded once. The specimen was peripheral blood. The receptors were sampled from a woman aged 18-29 years with acute or convalescent COVID-19.

The chain combines TRBV24-1 with TRBJ2-3; 9 bases align to TRBD2. Per the germline V gene, CDR1 is KGHDR and CDR2 is SFDVKD. J was trimmed by 3 bases and V by 3 bases; bases with no gene match: 9. This CDR3 is built from 17 residues. CDR3 bases: TGTGCCACCAGTGATCCTTTTAGCGGGGGCGGGACAGATACGCAGTATTTT. The encoded protein is CATSDPFSGGGTDTQYF.

The rearrangement links TRBV5-1 to TRBJ1-3; D is perhaps TRBD1 (5 bases). Germline lookup yields CDR1 SGHRS and CDR2 YFSETQ. The CDR3 length is 16 residues. V shed 4 bases and J shed 0 bases, with 14 bases lying between them. The CDR3 loop reads CASSRSPGISGNTIYF. The CDR3 nucleotides are TGCGCCAGCAGCCGGAGCCCAGGGATCTCTGGAAACACCATATATTTT.

The chain is built from TRBV6-4 and TRBJ2-3, with 10 bases matching TRBD2. This CDR3 region has 15 residues. In germline, CDR1 is MRHNA, CDR2 SNTAGT. Losses at the gene ends were 5 bases for V and 6 bases for J; bases not matched to a gene: 8. CDR3 protein: CASSISGGAMDTQYF. The CDR3 DNA reads as TGTGCCAGCAGTATAAGCGGGGGGGCAATGGATACGCAGTATTTT.

Note on this clone: In the same sample, other DNA sequences code for this CDR3. The genes are TRBV19 and TRBJ1-2; TRBD1 aligns across 11 bases. The CDR3 is made up of 12 amino acids. Losses at the gene ends were 9 bases for V and 4 bases for J; bases not matched to a gene: 1. CDR1 and CDR2 (germline): LNHDA, SQIVND (reference sequence). CDR3 sequence: CASGTGGYGYTF. In DNA, the CDR3 is TGTGCCAGCGGGACAGGGGGCTATGGCTACACCTTC.

The V gene is TRBV29-1, the J gene TRBJ2-1, with 7 bases identical to TRBD1. CDR1 and CDR2 (germline): SQVTM, ANQGSEA. The V gene end was trimmed by 7 bases and the J gene end by 1 base; junction bases not matched to a gene: 4. There are 13 residues in the CDR3. CDR3 region: CSADRASYNEQFF. For the CDR3, the DNA is TGCAGCGCTGACAGGGCATCCTACAATGAGCAGTTCTTC.

The chain uses TRBV5-8 and TRBJ2-1; the match to TRBD2 covers 11 bases. Germline V gene lookup returns CDR1 SGHTS and CDR2 YDEGEE. CDR3 size: 15 residues. V shed 5 bases and J 5 bases; nucleotides not matched to a gene: 6. The CDR3 DNA is TGTGCCAGCAGTCGGACTAGCGGGCGCCACAATGAGCAGTTCTTC. This translates into CASSRTSGRHNEQFF.

The chain employs TRBV19 and TRBJ2-3, with 8 bases that match TRBD1. CDR1 and CDR2 (germline): LNHDA, SQIVND (reference sequence). The CDR3 consists of 15 residues. The junction had 7 bases not matched to a gene; V was cut back by 5 bases and J by 3 bases. CDR3 amino acids: CASSSGQEVTDTQYF. CDR3 DNA: TGTGCCAGTAGTTCGGGACAGGAGGTAACAGATACGCAGTATTTT.

The chain recombines TRBV9 with TRBJ1-6; a possible D gene is TRBD1 (6 bases). CDR3 size: 15 residues. Germline CDR1 reads SGDLS; CDR2 reads YYNGEE. The V and J ends lost 1 base and 8 bases respectively, with 13 bases between them. The CDR3 DNA is TGTGCCAGCAGCGTAACGGAGACAGGTCATTCACCCCTCCACTTT. The encoded protein is CASSVTETGHSPLHF.

The chain recombines TRBV3-1 (or the pseudogene TRBV3-2) with TRBJ1-2, with 7 bases identical to TRBD1. The CDR3 has 14 amino acids. Trimming at V came to 1 base and at J to 4 bases, leaving 3 bases not matched to a gene. CDR1 and CDR2 from the germline V gene are LGHDT and YNNKEL (reference sequence). CDR3: CASSQGGQFYGYTF. The CDR3 coding sequence is TGTGCCAGCAGCCAAGGGGGACAGTTCTATGGCTACACCTTC.